These 20 T cell receptor beta chains originate from one sample sequenced in a study of post-analysis software for immune sequencing data. Study-level findings and limits: TRBV segments more frequent in patients than in controls numbered roughly 5 and included TRBV5-6, TRBV5-1 and TRBV20-1.

TCR beta libraries were prepared from cDNA with unique molecular identifiers. TCRdb reanalysed the PCR reads using MiXCR and keeps one entry per CDR3 protein. The sample holds roughly 800,000 distinct CDR3 sequences, approximately 44% seen once. Antigens for these TCRs are unknown. The sample comprised blood. These receptor sequences come from a girl under 18 with multiple sclerosis.

The chain employs TRBV20-1 and TRBJ1-2; TRBD1 aligns across 7 bases. Germline CDR1 and CDR2: DFQATT and SNEGSKA (reference sequence). The CDR3 has 13 amino acids. With 6 bases clipped from V and 6 bases from J, the junction kept 10 bases outside the gene matches. The CDR3 here is CSATRGTANGYTF. CDR3 DNA sequence: TGCAGTGCAACTCGTGGGACAGCGAATGGCTACACCTTC.

This chain connects TRBV15 to TRBJ2-1; 9 positions agree with TRBD1. Germline CDR1 and CDR2: LNHNV and YYDKDF (reference sequence). CDR3 size: 15 residues. V was pared by 4 bases and J by 7 bases, with 8 bases of the junction left unmatched. The CDR3 region has the DNA TGTGCCACCAGCATACGGGGACAGGGTGGTAATGAGCAGTTCTTC. Amino acid sequence: CATSIRGQGGNEQFF.

The gene calls are TRBV4-1 and TRBJ2-1; no reliable D call. This CDR3 is built from 13 residues. Trimming removed 1 base from V and 5 bases from J, with 6 bases in between. Germline CDR1 MGHRA, CDR2 YSYEKL. In DNA, the CDR3 is TGCGCCAGCAGCCAAGCCCGGGACAATGAGCAGTTCTTC. Its translation: CASSQARDNEQFF.

This clonotype was counted only a few times. This rearrangement joins TRBV7-3 to TRBJ2-3; possibly TRBD1 for D (5 bases). Germline-derived CDR1 and CDR2 are SGHTA and FQGTGA. Trimming shortened V by 3 bases and J by 2 bases, and 12 bases separated the two germline ends. CDR3 length: 15 amino acids. The CDR3 DNA reads TGTGCCAGCAGCTTGGGTGGGGCGGACACAGATACGCAGTATTTT. It encodes CASSLGGADTDTQYF. Full variable domain (outside the CDR3, taken from reference TRBV7-3 and TRBJ2-3): GAGVSQTPSNKVTEKGKYVELRCDPISGHTALYWYRQSLGQGPEFLIYFQGTGAADDSGLPNDRFFAVRPEGSVSTLKIQRTERGDSAVYLCASSLGGADTDTQYFGPGTRLTVL.

This clonotype was detected a few times. The gene calls are TRBV24-1 and TRBJ2-3; 10 positions match TRBD2. Unmatched junction bases numbered 13, after V lost 3 bases and J lost 11 bases. This CDR3 has 16 amino acids. Germline V gene lookup returns CDR1 KGHDR and CDR2 SFDVKD. The DNA of the CDR3 is TGTGCCACCAGTGATCCTCGTGGAGCGGGAGGGCCACGGCAGTATTTT. Translation: CATSDPRGAGGPRQYF.

The J gene is TRBJ1-2, the V gene TRBV27, with D possibly matching TRBD1 (6 bases). CDR3 size: 13 residues. In germline, CDR1 is MNHEY, CDR2 SMNVEV (reference sequence). V was clipped by 1 base and J by 12 bases, with 15 bases between them. This chain's CDR3 is CASSLFGGGGHTF. The CDR3 nucleotides are TGTGCCAGCAGTTTATTCGGGGGCGGAGGCCACACCTTC.

This clonotype was counted between two and nine times. The CDR3: CASNAGGPGANVLTF. In DNA form, the CDR3 reads TGTGCCAGCAACGCTGGGGGGCCTGGGGCCAACGTCCTGACTTTC. This sequence joins TRBV7-3 and TRBJ2-6; D is possibly TRBD1 or TRBD2 (6 bases each). In germline, CDR1 is SGHTA, CDR2 FQGTGA. This CDR3 contains 15 residues. V was cut by 7 bases and J by 2 bases, with 12 bases left in between.

V is TRBV5-1 and J is TRBJ2-5; 14 bases are a match to TRBD2. The DNA end is a closer match to TRBJ2-7, so the J assignment may be wrong. Germline V lookup: CDR1 SGHRS, CDR2 YFSETQ. The CDR3 runs to 15 residues. The chain's CDR3 is CASSPGTSGSHEQYF. CDR3 coding DNA: TGCGCCAGCAGCCCCGGGACTAGCGGGAGCCACGAGCAGTACTTC.

The table lists this clonotype with a few counts. The chain has TRBV7-9 and TRBJ2-1; a weak D match, TRBD1 (5 bases). The CDR3 length is 14 residues. V was trimmed by 5 bases and J by 5 bases, leaving 13 bases between them. From germline, CDR1 is SEHNR and CDR2 FQNEAQ (reference sequence). The CDR3: CASSPPQGDNEQFF. CDR3 nucleotide sequence: TGTGCCAGCAGCCCTCCCCAGGGCGACAATGAGCAGTTCTTC.

V gene TRBV20-1 combines with J gene TRBJ2-5; D unclear. This CDR3 comprises 11 residues. Trimming cost V 5 bases and J 3 bases, with 7 bases left between them. Germline V gene sequence: CDR1 DFQATT, CDR2 SNEGSKA (reference sequence). The CDR3 loop is CSAGREETQYF. The DNA of the CDR3 is TGCAGTGCTGGACGGGAAGAGACCCAGTACTTC.

This clonotype has a handful of counts. The rearrangement links TRBV6-1 to TRBJ2-5, with 13 bases aligning to TRBD2. Germline V gene sequence: CDR1 MNHNS, CDR2 SASEGT. V shed 5 bases and J 11 bases; nucleotides not matched to a gene: 8. The CDR3 has 14 residues. Here the CDR3 DNA reads TGTGCCAGCAGTCCTACTAGCGGGAGGGGTGAGCAGTACTTC. Its translation: CASSPTSGRGEQYF.

The genes are TRBV28 and TRBJ1-3; D unclear. The CDR3 is made up of 14 amino acids. With 6 bases removed from V and 0 bases from J, the gap between germline ends came to 9 bases. CDR1 is MDHEN and CDR2 is SYDVKM in the germline V gene. The CDR3: CASSPPSSGNTIYF. CDR3 nucleotides: TGTGCCAGCAGCCCCCCCAGCTCTGGAAACACCATATATTTT.

This clonotype turned up a few times. V gene TRBV5-6 combines with J gene TRBJ1-1; D not certain. Germline V lookup: CDR1 SGHDT, CDR2 YYEEEE. The CDR3 totals 16 residues. Trimming took off 4 bases at V and 1 base at J, with 17 bases between the two ends. CDR3 amino acids: CASSPALGQPNTEAFF. The CDR3 DNA sequence: TGTGCCAGCAGCCCGGCCTTGGGTCAGCCGAACACTGAAGCTTTCTTT.

As regards this clonotype: Being one base from a much bigger clone, this may be a read error. V is TRBV6-5 and J is TRBJ2-7; 8 bases agree with TRBD1. Germline V gives CDR1 MNHEY, CDR2 SVGAGI. The CDR3 totals 13 residues. CDR3 sequence (DNA): TGTGCCAGCAGCCTGGACAGGGCGGGCGAGCAGGACTTC. The encoded protein is CASSLDRAGEQDF.

This clonotype was recorded a few times. A read error may produce the germline difference seen at one junction end. This sequence joins TRBV6-2 or TRBV6-3 and TRBJ1-2; D ambiguous. Germline V CDR1 and CDR2: MNHEY, SVGEGT. The CDR3 runs 14 residues. In nucleotides, the CDR3 is TGTGCCAGCAGGTACTCAGCACAGCCCGGCGGCTACACCTTC. Its translation is CASRYSAQPGGYTF.

This clonotype was seen a handful of times. The chain recombines TRBV6-6 with TRBJ2-7; TRBD1 agrees at 7 bases. Germline trimming cut 6 bases from V and 0 bases from J; bases unmatched to any gene: 5. The CDR3 has 14 residues. Germline lookup yields CDR1 MNHNY and CDR2 SVGAGI (reference sequence). The CDR3 DNA follows: TGTGCCAGCAGGGGGGACAGTAGCTCCTACGAGCAGTACTTC. Translated, it gives CASRGDSSSYEQYF.

This clonotype was found many times. The chain uses TRBV20-1 and TRBJ1-2; D unresolved. Trimming cost V 4 bases and J 2 bases, with 14 bases left between them. Germline V gene sequence: CDR1 DFQATT, CDR2 SNEGSKA (reference sequence). There are 14 residues in the CDR3. CDR3 in DNA: TGCAGTGCTACACGTCCGGACCGAAACTATGGCTACACCTTC. Its translation: CSATRPDRNYGYTF.

The chain combines TRBV7-2 with TRBJ1-2; unclear D gene. The CDR3 has 14 amino acids. V lost 1 base, J lost 2 bases, and 8 bases lay in between. The V gene's germline CDR1 is SGHTA and CDR2 FQGNSA. The CDR3 DNA is TGTGCCAGCAGCTTAGAAGCAGGAAACTATGGCTACACCTTC. As protein: CASSLEAGNYGYTF.

J is TRBJ2-3 and V is TRBV20-1; D is unclear. The germline V gene encodes CDR1 DFQATT and CDR2 SNEGSKA (reference sequence). The CDR3 has 16 residues. Trimming left V 3 bases short and J 6 bases short, with 22 bases between. CDR3 nucleotide sequence: TGCAGTGCTAGCCCAGGTCCGGGCAACCTAGGGGATACGCAGTATTTT. It codes for CSASPGPGNLGDTQYF.

The V gene is TRBV7-3, the J gene TRBJ2-1; 12 bases line up with TRBD2. The CDR3 loop spans 17 amino acids. The germline V gene encodes CDR1 SGHTA and CDR2 FQGTGA. The V gene end was trimmed by 5 bases and the J gene end by 8 bases; junction bases not matched to a gene: 13. In nucleotides, the CDR3 is TGTGCCAGCAGCCCCGGGAGAGGGACTAGCGGGTACGATGAGCAGTTCTTC. It specifies CASSPGRGTSGYDEQFF.